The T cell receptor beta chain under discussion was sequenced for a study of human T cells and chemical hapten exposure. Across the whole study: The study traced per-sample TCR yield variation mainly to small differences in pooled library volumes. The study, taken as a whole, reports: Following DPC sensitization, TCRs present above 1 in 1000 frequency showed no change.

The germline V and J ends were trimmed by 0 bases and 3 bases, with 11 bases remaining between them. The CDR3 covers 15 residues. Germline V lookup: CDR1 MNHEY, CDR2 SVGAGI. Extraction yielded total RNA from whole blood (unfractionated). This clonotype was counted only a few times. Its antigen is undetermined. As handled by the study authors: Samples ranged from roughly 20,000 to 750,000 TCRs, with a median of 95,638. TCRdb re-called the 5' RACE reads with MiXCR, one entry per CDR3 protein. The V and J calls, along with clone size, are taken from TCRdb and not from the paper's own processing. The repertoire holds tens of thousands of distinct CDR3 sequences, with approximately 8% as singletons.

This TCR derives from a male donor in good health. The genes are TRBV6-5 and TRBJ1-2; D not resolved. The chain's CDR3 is CASSYSREADYGYTF. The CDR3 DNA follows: TGTGCCAGCAGTTACTCGAGGGAGGCTGACTATGGCTACACCTTC.